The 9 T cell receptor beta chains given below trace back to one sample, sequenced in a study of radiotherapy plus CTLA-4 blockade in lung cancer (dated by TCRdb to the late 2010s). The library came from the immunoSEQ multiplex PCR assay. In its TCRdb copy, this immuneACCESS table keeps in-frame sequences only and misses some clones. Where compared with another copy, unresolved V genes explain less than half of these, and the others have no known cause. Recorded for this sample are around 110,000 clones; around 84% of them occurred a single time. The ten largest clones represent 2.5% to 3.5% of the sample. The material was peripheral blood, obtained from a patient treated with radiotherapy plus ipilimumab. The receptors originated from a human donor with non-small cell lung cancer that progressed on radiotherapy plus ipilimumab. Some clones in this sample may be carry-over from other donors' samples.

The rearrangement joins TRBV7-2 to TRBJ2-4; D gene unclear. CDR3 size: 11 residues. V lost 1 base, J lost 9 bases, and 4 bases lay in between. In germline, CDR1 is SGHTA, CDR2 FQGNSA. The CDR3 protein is CASSLVSIQYF. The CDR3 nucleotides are TGTGCCAGCAGCTTAGTTTCCATTCAGTACTTC.

The DNA of the CDR3 is TGTGCCAGCAGTTACCCCGAAGAGACCCAGTACTTC. Its translation: CASSYPEETQYF. The V gene is TRBV6-5, the J gene TRBJ2-5; D is unresolved. Trimming removed 2 bases at V and 3 bases at J, with 4 bases between. The length of the CDR3 is 12 residues. Per the germline V gene, CDR1 is MNHEY and CDR2 is SVGAGI.

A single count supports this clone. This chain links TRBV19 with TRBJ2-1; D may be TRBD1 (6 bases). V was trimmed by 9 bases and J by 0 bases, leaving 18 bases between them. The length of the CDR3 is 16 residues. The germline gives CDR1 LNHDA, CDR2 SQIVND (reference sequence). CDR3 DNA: TGTGCCAGCACACCCTTGGGGGCCCGCTCCTACAATGAGCAGTTCTTC. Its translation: CASTPLGARSYNEQFF.

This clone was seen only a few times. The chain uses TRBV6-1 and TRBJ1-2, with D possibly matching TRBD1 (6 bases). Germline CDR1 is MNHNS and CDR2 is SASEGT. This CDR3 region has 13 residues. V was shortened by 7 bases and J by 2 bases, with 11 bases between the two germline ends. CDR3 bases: TGTGCCAGCACTCTGGACAGAAACTATGGCTACACCTTC. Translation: CASTLDRNYGYTF.

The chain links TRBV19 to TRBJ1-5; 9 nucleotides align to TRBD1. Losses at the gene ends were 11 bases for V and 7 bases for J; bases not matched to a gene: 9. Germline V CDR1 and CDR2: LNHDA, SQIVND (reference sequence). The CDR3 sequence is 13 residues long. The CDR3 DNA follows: TGTGCCTCACAAGGTACAGGGGGCCAGCCCCAGCATTTT. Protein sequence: CASQGTGGQPQHF.

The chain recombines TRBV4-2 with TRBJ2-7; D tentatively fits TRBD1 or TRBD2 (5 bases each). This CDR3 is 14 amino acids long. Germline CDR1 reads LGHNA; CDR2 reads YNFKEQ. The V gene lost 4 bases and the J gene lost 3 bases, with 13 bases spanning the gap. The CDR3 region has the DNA TGTGCCAGCAGCCTGTGGGACCGGCACTACGAGCAGTACTTC. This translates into CASSLWDRHYEQYF.

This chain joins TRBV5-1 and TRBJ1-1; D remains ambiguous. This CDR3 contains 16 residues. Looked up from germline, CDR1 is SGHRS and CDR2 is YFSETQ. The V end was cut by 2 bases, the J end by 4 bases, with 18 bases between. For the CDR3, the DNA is TGCGCCAGCAGCTTACAATTTGGGGTCGTTTTCACTGAAGCTTTCTTT. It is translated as CASSLQFGVVFTEAFF.

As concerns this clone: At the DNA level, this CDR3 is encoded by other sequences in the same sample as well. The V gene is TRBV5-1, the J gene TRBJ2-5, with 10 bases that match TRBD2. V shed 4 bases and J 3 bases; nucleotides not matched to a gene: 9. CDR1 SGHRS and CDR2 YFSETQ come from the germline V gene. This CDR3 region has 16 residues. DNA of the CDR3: TGCGCCAGCAGCCTGGGTGAGCGGGGGGGCGAAGAGACCCAGTACTTC. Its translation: CASSLGERGGEETQYF.

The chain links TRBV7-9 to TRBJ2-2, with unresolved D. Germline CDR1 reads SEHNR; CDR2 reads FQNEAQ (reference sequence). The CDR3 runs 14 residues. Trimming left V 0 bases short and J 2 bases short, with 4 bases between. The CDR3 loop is CASSLARNTGELFF. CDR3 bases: TGTGCCAGCAGCTTAGCGCGTAACACCGGGGAGCTGTTTTTT.